A selection of T cell receptor beta chains follows, all from one sample in a study of CD8+ T cells in alopecia areata. This table comes from immunoSEQ multiplex PCR, and its TCRdb copy is limited to in-frame clones, with some not included. In the table there are about 200,000 clones, 45% to 70% of which are singletons. Input material: CD8+ T cells sorted from blood. The receptors shown here come from a human donor in good health. The CDR3 runs from the conserved cysteine through the conserved F or W. The D gene is left open where the match is weak. Size tells how often a clone was seen (once, few, many) or the class of an expanded clone, and some rows leave it out.

TRBV12-5,few,.,TRBJ2-1,TGTGCTAGTGGTTTCGGGGACGGAGACAATGAGCAGTTCTTC,CASGFGDGDNEQFF
TRBV13,.,.,TRBJ1-2,TGTGCCAGCAGCTTAACCCCCTTTGGGAGGGCTGGGGTCTATGGCTACACCTTC,CASSLTPFGRAGVYGYTF
TRBV29-1,once,.,TRBJ2-2,TGCAGCGTTGAAGATCCCAGGGTTTTGAACACCGGGGAGCTGTTTTTT,CSVEDPRVLNTGELFF
TRBV2,.,.,TRBJ2-6,TGTGCCAGATTGTCTGGGGCCAACGTCCTGACTTTC,CARLSGANVLTF
TRBV9,few,.,TRBJ1-2,TGTGCCAGCAGCGTAGCGTCATGGGGACTAGAATATGGCTACACCTTC,CASSVASWGLEYGYTF
TRBV29-1,.,.,TRBJ1-2,TGCAGCGTTGAAGCCCGCCGAGTGGGCACCTTC,CSVEARRVGTF
TRBV27,.,TRBD2,TRBJ2-7,TGTGCCAGCAGTTCCCTGAGCGGGGACTCCTACGAGCAGTACTTC,CASSSLSGDSYEQYF
TRBV30,.,.,TRBJ1-1,TGTGCCTGGAGCATCGGACAGCTCGAAGCTTTCTTT,CAWSIGQLEAFF
TRBV7-9,.,TRBD2,TRBJ2-2,TGTGCCAGCAGCTCGACTAGCGGTTCCGGGGAGCTGTTTTTT,CASSSTSGSGELFF
TRBV9,.,.,TRBJ1-1,TGTGCCAGCAGGGCTTCTTCCACTGAAGCTTTCTTT,CASRASSTEAFF
TRBV5-6,.,.,TRBJ1-5,TGTGCCAGCAGCTCCAGGGATGGGCAGCCCCAGCATTTT,CASSSRDGQPQHF
TRBV6-1,few,TRBD2,TRBJ2-7,TGTGCCAGCAGTGAGGGGGGGACCTCCTACGAGCAGTACTTC,CASSEGGTSYEQYF
TRBV29-1,once,.,TRBJ2-7,TGCAGCGTTGTTGGGGATTTTAACGAGCAGTACTTC,CSVVGDFNEQYF
TRBV29-1,few,.,TRBJ2-7,TGCAGCGTTGAAGACGGGCAGCACTACGAGCAGTACTTC,CSVEDGQHYEQYF
TRBV6-1,.,.,TRBJ2-1,TGTGCCAGCAGCGTCCAGTGGGATTCCTACAATGAGCAGTTCTTC,CASSVQWDSYNEQFF
TRBV7-9,.,TRBD2,TRBJ2-5,TGTGCCAGCAGCTCTCCTAGCGGAGAGACCCAGTACTTC,CASSSPSGETQYF
TRBV7-8,.,.,TRBJ1-1,TGTGCCAGCAGACTTGATGCCGCCGTCCGGCCTGAAGCTTTCTTT,CASRLDAAVRPEAFF
TRBV10-3,few,.,TRBJ2-5,TGTGCCATCATAACCAGGGACTCGGAAGAGACCCAGTACTTC,CAIITRDSEETQYF
TRBV23-1,once,.,TRBJ2-7,TGCGCCAGCAGTCCAGCCTACGAGCAGTACTTC,CASSPAYEQYF